The present T cell receptor (beta chain) was sequenced within a study of neurological immune-mediated disorders. CDR3 size: 12 residues. CDR1 and CDR2 from the germline V gene are SGHDN and FVKESK. Time point of the sample: longitudinal time-point 2. Each CDR3 protein gets one entry after TCRdb re-called the 5' RACE reads with MiXCR. The sample holds tens of thousands of distinct CDR3 sequences; 8.5% to 10% are singletons and the top ten take approximately 13%. This clonotype was recorded once. Germline and junction disagree at one end, which may indicate a read error. The sequence was collected from a man younger than 45 in good health. The chain joins TRBV14 to TRBJ2-5, with D possibly being TRBD2 (5 bases). Sequencing was done on a sample of PBMCs. This chain's CDR3 is CASSQVGEIQYF. The DNA for the CDR3 is TGTGCCAGCAGCCAAGTGGGAGAGATCCAGTACTTC.